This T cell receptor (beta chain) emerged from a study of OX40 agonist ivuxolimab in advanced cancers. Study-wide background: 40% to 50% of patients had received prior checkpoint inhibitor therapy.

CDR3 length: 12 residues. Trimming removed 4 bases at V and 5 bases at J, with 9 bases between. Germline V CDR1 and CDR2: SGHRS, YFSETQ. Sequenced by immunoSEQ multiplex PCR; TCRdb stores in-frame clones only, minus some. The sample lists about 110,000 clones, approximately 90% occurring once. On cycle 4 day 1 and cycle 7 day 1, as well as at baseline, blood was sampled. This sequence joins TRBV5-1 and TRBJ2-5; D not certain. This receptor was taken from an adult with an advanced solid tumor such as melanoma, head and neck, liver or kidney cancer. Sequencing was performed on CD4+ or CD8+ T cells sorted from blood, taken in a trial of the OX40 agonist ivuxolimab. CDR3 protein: CASSRLSETQYF. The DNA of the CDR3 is TGCGCCAGCAGCCGTCTAAGTGAGACCCAGTACTTC.